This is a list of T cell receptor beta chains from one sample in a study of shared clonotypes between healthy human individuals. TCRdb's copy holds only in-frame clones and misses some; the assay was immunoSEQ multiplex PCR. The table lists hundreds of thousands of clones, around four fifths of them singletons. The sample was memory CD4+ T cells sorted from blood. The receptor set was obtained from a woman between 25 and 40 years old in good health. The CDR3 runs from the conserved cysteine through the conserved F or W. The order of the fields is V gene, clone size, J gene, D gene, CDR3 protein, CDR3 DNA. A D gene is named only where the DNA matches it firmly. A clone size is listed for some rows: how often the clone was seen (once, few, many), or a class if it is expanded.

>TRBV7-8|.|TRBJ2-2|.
CASSLNQGARVTGELFF
TGTGCCAGCAGCTTGAACCAGGGCGCAAGAGTCACCGGGGAGCTGTTTTTT
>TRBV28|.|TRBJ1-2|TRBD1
CASSPGTGYGYTF
TGTGCCAGCAGTCCCGGGACAGGATATGGCTACACCTTC
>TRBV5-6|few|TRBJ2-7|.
CASSHDYEQYF
TGTGCCAGCAGCCACGACTACGAGCAGTACTTC
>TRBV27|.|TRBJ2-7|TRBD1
CASRSGTGIFLNYEQYF
TGTGCCAGCAGGTCCGGGACAGGAATTTTTTTGAACTACGAGCAGTACTTC
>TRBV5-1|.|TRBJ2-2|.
CASHSGDEIGGELFF
TGCGCCAGCCACTCAGGGGATGAGATAGGCGGGGAGCTGTTTTTT
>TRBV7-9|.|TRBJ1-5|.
CASSSKGNQPQHF
TGTGCCAGCAGCTCTAAGGGCAATCAGCCCCAGCATTTT
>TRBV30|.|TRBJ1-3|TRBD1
CAWSVWGQGANTIYF
TGTGCCTGGAGTGTTTGGGGCCAGGGGGCAAACACCATATATTTT
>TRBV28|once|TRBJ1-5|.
CASRSGPRSQPQHF
TGTGCCAGCAGGTCCGGGCCCCGCTCCCAGCCCCAGCATTTT
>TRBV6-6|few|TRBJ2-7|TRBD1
CASSHGQGSYEQYF
TGTGCCAGCAGCCACGGACAGGGGAGCTACGAGCAGTACTTC
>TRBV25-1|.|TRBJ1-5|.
CASSESDGNSNQPQHF
TGTGCCAGCAGTGAATCGGACGGGAATAGCAATCAGCCCCAGCATTTT
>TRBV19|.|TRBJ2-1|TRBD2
CASSSGRFYAHSYNEQFF
TGTGCCAGTAGTAGCGGGAGATTCTACGCCCACTCCTACAATGAGCAGTTCTTC
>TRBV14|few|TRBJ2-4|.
CASSQQRGGNIQYF
TGTGCCAGCAGCCAACAACGAGGGGGAAACATTCAGTACTTC
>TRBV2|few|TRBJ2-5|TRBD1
CASGTEETQYF
TGTGCCAGCGGGACAGAAGAGACCCAGTACTTC
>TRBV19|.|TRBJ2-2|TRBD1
CASRTQGYTGELFF
TGTGCCAGTAGAACACAGGGGTACACCGGGGAGCTGTTTTTT
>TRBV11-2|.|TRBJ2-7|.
CASSPWGVGEQYF
TGTGCCAGCAGCCCCTGGGGGGTTGGCGAGCAGTACTTC
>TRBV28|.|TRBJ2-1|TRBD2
CASSSGRTSGIAVEQFF
TGTGCCAGCAGTTCCGGACGGACTAGCGGGATCGCGGTTGAGCAGTTCTTC
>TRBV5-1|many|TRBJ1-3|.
CASSLGTAGNTIYF
TGCGCCAGCAGCTTGGGTACCGCTGGAAACACCATATATTTT
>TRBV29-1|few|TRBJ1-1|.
CSAGQTYEAFF
TGCAGCGCAGGACAGACTTATGAAGCTTTCTTT
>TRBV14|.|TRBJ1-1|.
CASSQGRDTEAFF
TGTGCCAGCAGCCAAGGCAGGGACACTGAAGCTTTCTTT
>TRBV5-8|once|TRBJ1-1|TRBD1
CASRVRGRANTEAFF
TGTGCCAGCAGGGTCAGGGGGAGAGCGAACACTGAAGCTTTCTTT
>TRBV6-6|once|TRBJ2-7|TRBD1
CASTTGQGVIEQYF
TGTGCCAGCACCACGGGACAGGGTGTTATCGAGCAGTACTTC
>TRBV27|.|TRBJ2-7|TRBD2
CASSLRLAGSHEQYF
TGTGCCAGCAGTTTACGACTAGCGGGAAGCCACGAGCAGTACTTC
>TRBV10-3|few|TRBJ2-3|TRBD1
CAISDRGQVNTDTQYF
TGTGCCATCAGTGACCGGGGACAGGTGAACACAGATACGCAGTATTTT
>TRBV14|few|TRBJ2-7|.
CASSPLPGQGTYEQYF
TGTGCCAGCAGTCCTCTCCCGGGGCAGGGAACCTACGAGCAGTACTTC
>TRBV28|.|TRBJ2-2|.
CASTRTRTNTGELFF
TGTGCCAGCACCCGGACCCGAACGAACACCGGGGAGCTGTTTTTT
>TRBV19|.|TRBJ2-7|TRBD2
CASSTGGAGEQYF
TGTGCCAGTAGTACGGGGGGAGCAGGCGAGCAGTACTTC
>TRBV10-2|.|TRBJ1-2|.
CASTPGVSGYTF
TGCGCCAGCACCCCAGGGGTGAGCGGCTACACCTTC
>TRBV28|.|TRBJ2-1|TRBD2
CASPSGREAGNEQFF
TGTGCCAGCCCCTCCGGGCGGGAGGCCGGGAATGAGCAGTTCTTC
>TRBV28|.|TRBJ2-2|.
CASSLDNKQATNTGELFF
TGTGCCAGCAGTTTGGACAATAAACAGGCAACGAACACCGGGGAGCTGTTTTTT
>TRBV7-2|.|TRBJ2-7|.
CASSYKPSYEQYF
TGTGCCAGCAGCTACAAACCAAGCTACGAGCAGTACTTC
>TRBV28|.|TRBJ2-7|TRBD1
CASSRSGGSYEQYF
TGTGCCAGCAGTCGATCAGGGGGAAGCTACGAGCAGTACTTC
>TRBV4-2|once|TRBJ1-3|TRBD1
CASSQDMQGAGNTIYF
TGTGCCAGCAGCCAAGATATGCAGGGGGCCGGAAACACCATATATTTT
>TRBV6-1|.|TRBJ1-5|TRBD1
CASSEGYRGQPQHF
TGTGCCAGCAGTGAAGGCTACAGGGGTCAGCCCCAGCATTTT
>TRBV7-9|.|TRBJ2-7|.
CASTLQGSYEQYF
TGTGCCAGCACCCTACAGGGAAGCTACGAGCAGTACTTC
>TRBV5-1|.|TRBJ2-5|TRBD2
CASSRDGTSGSLETQYF
TGCGCCAGCAGCCGTGATGGGACTAGCGGGAGTTTAGAGACCCAGTACTTC
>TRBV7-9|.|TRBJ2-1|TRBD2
CASRSSGQSYNEQFF
TGTGCCAGCAGATCTAGCGGGCAATCCTACAATGAGCAGTTCTTC
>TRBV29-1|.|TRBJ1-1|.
CSVVKARNTEAFF
TGCAGCGTTGTAAAGGCCCGGAACACTGAAGCTTTCTTT
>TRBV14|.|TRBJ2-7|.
CASSQGRGSHEQYF
TGTGCCAGCAGCCAAGGCAGGGGCTCCCACGAGCAGTACTTC
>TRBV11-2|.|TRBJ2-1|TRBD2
CASSLESGLALDEQFF
TGTGCCAGCAGCTTAGAGTCCGGACTAGCGCTGGATGAGCAGTTCTTC
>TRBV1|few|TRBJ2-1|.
CTSSQDLEGGGPHNEQFF
TGCACCAGCAGCCAAGATCTCGAAGGCGGGGGCCCCCACAATGAGCAGTTCTTC
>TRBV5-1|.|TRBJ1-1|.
CASRGDTEAFF
TGCGCCAGCAGGGGGGACACTGAAGCTTTCTTT
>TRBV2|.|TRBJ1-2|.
CASSKLDRSYGYTF
TGTGCCAGCAGCAAACTCGACAGGAGCTATGGCTACACCTTC
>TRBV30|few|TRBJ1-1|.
CAWSPAVEAFF
TGTGCCTGGAGTCCGGCCGTTGAAGCTTTCTTT
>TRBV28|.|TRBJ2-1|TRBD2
CASSVAGGMDEQFF
TGTGCCAGCAGTGTAGCGGGAGGAATGGATGAGCAGTTCTTC